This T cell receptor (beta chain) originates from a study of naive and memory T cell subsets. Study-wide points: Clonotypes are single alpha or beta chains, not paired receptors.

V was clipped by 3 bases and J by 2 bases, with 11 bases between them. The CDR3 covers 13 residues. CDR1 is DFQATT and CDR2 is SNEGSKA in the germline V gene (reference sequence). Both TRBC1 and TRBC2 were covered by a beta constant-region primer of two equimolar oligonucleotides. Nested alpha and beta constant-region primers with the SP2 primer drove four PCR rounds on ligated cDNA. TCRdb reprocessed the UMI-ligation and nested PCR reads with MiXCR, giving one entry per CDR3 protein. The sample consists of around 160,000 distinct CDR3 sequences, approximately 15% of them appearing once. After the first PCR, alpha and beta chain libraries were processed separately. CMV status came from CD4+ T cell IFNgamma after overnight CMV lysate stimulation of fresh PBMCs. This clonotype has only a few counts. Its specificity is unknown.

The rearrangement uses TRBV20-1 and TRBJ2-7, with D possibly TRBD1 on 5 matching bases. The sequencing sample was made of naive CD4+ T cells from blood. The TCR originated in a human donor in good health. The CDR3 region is CSARTVQTYEQYF. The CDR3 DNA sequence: TGCAGTGCTAGGACAGTGCAAACCTACGAGCAGTACTTC.